The source of this T cell receptor (beta chain) is a study of T cell repertoires in cytomegalovirus infection. Background on the study: In the study, CMV epitopes included recently identified HLA-C-restricted and well-studied HLA-B-restricted ones. Evidence of both CMV infection and a matching HLA type came from public TCR beta signatures.

On this clonotype: Antigen specificity is unknown.

General study points: Carriage of CMV together with the relevant HLA was identifiable through cumulative public TCR beta family frequency. It was HLA-C-restricted CMV-specific TCR beta clonotypes that dominated the response ex vivo.

The J segment lost 4 bases and the V segment lost 0 bases, leaving 6 bases of the junction unmatched. This CDR3 has 16 amino acids. Germline CDR1 is SGHAT and CDR2 is FQNNGV. Each CDR3 protein is one row after TCRdb ran MiXCR on the reads. This sample has hundreds of thousands of distinct CDR3 sequences, with 42% found just once. The receptor comes from a human donor in good health (CMV status not recorded). Some clones in this sample may be carry-over from other donors' samples. This sequence joins TRBV11-2 and TRBJ2-5, with 9 positions matching TRBD2. The source material was cultured PBMCs, sampled from culture after CMV antigen stimulation. The CDR3 DNA sequence: TGTGCCAGCAGCTTAGATCGAACTAGCGGGTTAGAGACCCAGTACTTC. Its translation is CASSLDRTSGLETQYF.